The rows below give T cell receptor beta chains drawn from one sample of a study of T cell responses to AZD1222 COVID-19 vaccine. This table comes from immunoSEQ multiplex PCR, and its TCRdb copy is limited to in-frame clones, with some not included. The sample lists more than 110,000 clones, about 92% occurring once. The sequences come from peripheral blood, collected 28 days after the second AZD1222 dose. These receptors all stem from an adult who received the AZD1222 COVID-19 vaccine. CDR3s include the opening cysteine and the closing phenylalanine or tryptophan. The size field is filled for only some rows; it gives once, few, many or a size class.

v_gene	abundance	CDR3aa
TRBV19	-	CASRSGLAGLVEQFF
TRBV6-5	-	CASRQGAVNEAFF
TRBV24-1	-	CATSDSQGVHYEQYF
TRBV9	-	CASSGYLAGGTDTQYF
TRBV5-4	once	CASSLVRQRNYGYTF
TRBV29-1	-	CSVEASRGETQYF
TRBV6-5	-	CASSPLGQGAYEQYF
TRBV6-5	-	CASRSPTGTGNTIYF
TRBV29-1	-	CSTPGGPGYNEQFF
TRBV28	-	CASRDEHSYEQYF
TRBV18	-	CASSLGQFNQPQHF
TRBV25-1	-	CASRPAGSYEQYF
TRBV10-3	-	CATAEEGANTGELFF
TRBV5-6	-	CASSLGRTGTIYF
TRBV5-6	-	CASSPYNSPLHF
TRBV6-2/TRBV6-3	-	CASSYSGTIYNEQFF
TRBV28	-	CASSFGVRQPQHF
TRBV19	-	CASSISWGQGAQGTEAFF
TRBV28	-	CASTPGTVLSGNTIYF
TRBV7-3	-	CASSPMPRTTDTQYF
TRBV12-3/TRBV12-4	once	CASSLKGAYEQYF
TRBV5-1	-	CASSPGTAYNQPQHF
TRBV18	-	CASSLGQSLGQYF
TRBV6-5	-	CASSHGRGSYNEQFF
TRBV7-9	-	CASSLAYRGTDTQYF
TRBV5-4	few	CASKPGLAGVNTGELFF
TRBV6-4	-	CASSGQISNQPQHF
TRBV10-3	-	CAISESTGLAGDPNTGELFF
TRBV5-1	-	CASSLASGEDTQYF
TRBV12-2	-	CASHLRPGASRVNEKLFF
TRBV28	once	CASTNPMNTEAFF
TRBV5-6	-	CASSLARTSGINEQFF
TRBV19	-	CASSRDIPGNEKLFF
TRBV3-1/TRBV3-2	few	CASSPRDRECGYTF
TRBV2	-	CASSLRQGVGNTIYF
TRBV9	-	CASSATGTSGYNEQFF
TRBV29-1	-	CSVEAPGGNTIYF
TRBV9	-	CASSRHDTGELFF
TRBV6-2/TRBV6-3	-	CASSYSQWDRVGEQYF
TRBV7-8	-	CASSRYGYTF
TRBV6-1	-	CASSEQVFYGYTF
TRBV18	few	CASSGTGTGVGHQPQHF
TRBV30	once	CAWSGVSAWTEAFF
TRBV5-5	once	CASSLALSGGDTDTQYF
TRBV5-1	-	CASSFGEGRNIQYF